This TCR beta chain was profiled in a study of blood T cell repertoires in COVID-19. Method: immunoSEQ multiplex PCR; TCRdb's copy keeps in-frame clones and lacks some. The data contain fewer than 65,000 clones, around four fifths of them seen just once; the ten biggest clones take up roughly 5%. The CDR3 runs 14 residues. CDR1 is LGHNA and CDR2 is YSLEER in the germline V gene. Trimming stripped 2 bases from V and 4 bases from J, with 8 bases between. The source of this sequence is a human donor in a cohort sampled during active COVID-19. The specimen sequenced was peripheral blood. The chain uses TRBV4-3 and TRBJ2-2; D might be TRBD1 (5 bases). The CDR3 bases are TGCGCCAGCAGCCAAAGGGGTAGCACCGGGGAGCTGTTTTTT. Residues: CASSQRGSTGELFF.